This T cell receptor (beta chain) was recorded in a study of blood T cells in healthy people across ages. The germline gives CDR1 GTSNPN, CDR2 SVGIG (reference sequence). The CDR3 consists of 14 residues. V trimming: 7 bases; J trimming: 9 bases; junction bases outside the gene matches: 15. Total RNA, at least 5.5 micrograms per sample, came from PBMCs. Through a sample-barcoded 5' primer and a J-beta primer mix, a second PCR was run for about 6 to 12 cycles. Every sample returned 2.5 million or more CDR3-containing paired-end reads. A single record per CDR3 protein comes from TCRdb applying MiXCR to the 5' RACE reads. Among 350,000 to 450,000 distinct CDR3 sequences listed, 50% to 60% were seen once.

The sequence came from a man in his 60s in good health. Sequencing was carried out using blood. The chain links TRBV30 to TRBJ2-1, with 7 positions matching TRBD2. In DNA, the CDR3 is TGTGCCTCCATAAGCGGGACGGGGCTAGGTGAGCAGTTCTTC. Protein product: CASISGTGLGEQFF.